This entry lists 28 T cell receptor beta chains sequenced from one sample in a study of blood T cell repertoires in COVID-19. Only in-frame clones appear in the TCRdb table, and some are missing; sequencing was by immunoSEQ multiplex PCR. The top ten hold approximately 5.3% of the sample, which has roughly 300,000 clones, about 89% seen once. Sample: PBMCs or T cells enriched from blood (not recorded which). These receptors were obtained from a woman aged 25 to 39 who had recovered from COVID-19.

A single count supports this clone. The chain couples TRBV5-1 to TRBJ2-3; tentative D call: TRBD2 (5 bases). The V gene lost 5 bases and the J gene lost 2 bases, with 15 bases spanning the gap. This CDR3 contains 15 residues. Germline V lookup: CDR1 SGHRS, CDR2 YFSETQ. The CDR3 sequence is CASSPAASDTDTQYF. As DNA, the CDR3 is TGCGCCAGCAGTCCAGCGGCGTCAGACACAGATACGCAGTATTTT.

CDR3 region: CASILTGADTQYF. The CDR3 nucleotides are TGTGCCAGCATTCTTACAGGGGCTGATACGCAGTATTTT. The chain is built from TRBV6-5 and TRBJ2-3, with 7 bases fitting TRBD1. The CDR3 length is 13 residues. Germline V gene lookup returns CDR1 MNHEY and CDR2 SVGAGI. After removal of 7 bases from V and 6 bases from J, the junction contained 7 bases not matched to a gene.

The chain has TRBV18 and TRBJ2-4, with TRBD1 matching 9 bases. Germline CDR1 is KGHSH and CDR2 is LQKENI. Trimming cost V 0 bases and J 7 bases; bases outside gene matches: 4. The CDR3 length is 15 residues. In nucleotides, the CDR3 is TGTGCCAGCTCACCACCGGGACAGGGAACTAACATTCAGTACTTC. Translation: CASSPPGQGTNIQYF.

The chain uses TRBV5-1 and TRBJ2-7, with 10 bases aligning to TRBD1. This CDR3 contains 14 residues. V was pared by 2 bases and J by 5 bases, with 4 bases of the junction left unmatched. Per germline, CDR1 SGHRS and CDR2 YFSETQ. CDR3 DNA sequence: TGCGCCAGCAGCTTTCAGGACAGGGGGGACGAGCAGTACTTC. Amino acid sequence: CASSFQDRGDEQYF.

The chain uses TRBV29-1 and TRBJ2-3, with 10 bases matching TRBD1. The CDR3 is made up of 14 amino acids. J was trimmed by 5 bases and V by 1 base; bases with no gene match: 3. Germline CDR1 reads SQVTM; CDR2 reads ANQGSEA. The CDR3 protein is CSVEGGQGVDTQYF. The CDR3 DNA sequence: TGCAGCGTTGAAGGTGGACAGGGGGTAGATACGCAGTATTTT.

This clone appeared a few times. V usage is TRBV5-4 and J usage is TRBJ1-1; possible D gene TRBD1, 6 bases. Germline CDR1 SGHNT, CDR2 YYREEE (reference sequence). V lost 4 bases, J lost 3 bases, and 13 bases lay in between. The CDR3 has 14 residues. The CDR3 here is CASSPSDRDTEAFF. The CDR3 DNA sequence: TGTGCCAGCAGCCCTTCGGACAGAGACACTGAAGCTTTCTTT.

The gene calls are TRBV10-3 and TRBJ2-7; TRBD1 might be the D (6 bases). The CDR3 runs 15 residues. CDR1 and CDR2 from the germline V gene are ENHRY and SYGVKD. The germline V and J ends were trimmed by 3 bases and 1 base, with 13 bases remaining between them. The CDR3 nucleotides read TGTGCCATCAGTGACCCCGGACAGTGGTCCTACGAGCAGTACTTC. This sequence encodes CAISDPGQWSYEQYF.

This clone was observed a handful of times. The V call is TRBV5-1, the J call TRBJ2-7; a possible D gene is TRBD2 (5 bases). Deletions cut 0 bases from V and 2 bases from J, with 6 bases between. In germline, CDR1 is SGHRS, CDR2 YFSETQ. The CDR3 has 13 residues. CDR3 DNA sequence: TGCGCCAGCAGCTTGGAGAGGGCCTACGAGCAGTACTTC. Protein product: CASSLERAYEQYF. The full variable domain, rest sourced from reference TRBV5-1 and TRBJ2-7, is KAGVTQTPRYLIKTRGQQVTLSCSPISGHRSVSWYQQTPGQGLQFLFEYFSETQRNKGNFPGRFSGRQFSNSRSEMNVSTLELGDSALYLCASSLERAYEQYFGPGTRLTVT.

The rearrangement links TRBV28 to TRBJ2-7, with TRBD2 matching over 8 bases. Trimming took 10 bases from V and 2 from J; bases not matched to a gene: 7. Germline V gene lookup returns CDR1 MDHEN and CDR2 SYDVKM. The CDR3 has 13 amino acids. The chain's CDR3 is CATHRGGTYEQYF. CDR3 nucleotides: TGTGCCACCCACCGGGGGGGAACCTACGAGCAGTACTTC.

This clone was observed a few times. This chain joins TRBV6-1 and TRBJ1-2; a weak D match, TRBD1 (5 bases). Trimming pared 3 bases from V and 4 bases from J, leaving 15 bases between. In germline, CDR1 is MNHNS, CDR2 SASEGT. CDR3 length: 15 amino acids. Here the CDR3 reads CASSEQGGSGYGYTF. The CDR3 nucleotides read TGTGCCAGCAGTGAGCAGGGAGGTTCCGGCTATGGCTACACCTTC.

CDR3 nucleotide sequence: TGTGCCTGGAGTGTACGGACACGGAGCGCAGATACGCAGTATTTT. Its translation is CAWSVRTRSADTQYF. The chain employs TRBV30 and TRBJ2-3; possible D gene TRBD1, 5 bases. CDR1 is GTSNPN and CDR2 is SVGIG in the germline V gene (reference sequence). This CDR3 has 15 residues. The V and J ends lost 0 bases and 4 bases respectively, with 14 bases between them. Together with reference TRBV30 and TRBJ2-3, the CDR3 gives the full variable domain: SQTIHQWPATLVQPVGSPLSLECTVEGTSNPNLYWYRQAAGRGLQLLFYSVGIGQISSEVPQNLSASRPQDRQFILSSKKLLLSDSGFYLCAWSVRTRSADTQYFGPGTRLTVL.

This chain joins TRBV5-6 and TRBJ2-3; TRBD2 might be the D (6 bases). The CDR3 covers 16 residues. Germline V lookup: CDR1 SGHDT, CDR2 YYEEEE. Trimming took 4 bases from V and 6 from J, leaving 21 bases between them. The CDR3 region has the DNA TGTGCCAGCAGCCCCACTCTCGGGAGCAGAGGGGATACGCAGTATTTT. The encoded protein is CASSPTLGSRGDTQYF.

V usage is TRBV24-1 and J usage is TRBJ1-5, with a tentative D call TRBD1 (6 bases). The CDR3 extends over 16 amino acids. V lost 7 bases and J 4 bases, leaving 19 bases between the germline ends. CDR1 and CDR2 (germline): KGHDR, SFDVKD. CDR3 region: CATRVIRGQSNQPQHF. The DNA for the CDR3 is TGTGCCACCAGAGTGATTCGAGGACAGTCTAATCAGCCCCAGCATTTT.

This clone was counted only a few times. The V and J genes are TRBV5-4 and TRBJ2-7; perhaps TRBD1 as D (6 bases). The germline V gene encodes CDR1 SGHNT and CDR2 YYREEE (reference sequence). The ends were cut back, 2 bases at V and 7 bases at J, with 16 bases in the middle. The CDR3 runs 14 residues. The CDR3 sequence: CASSFGQTSGEQYF. In nucleotides, the CDR3 is TGTGCCAGCAGCTTCGGACAGACCTCTGGGGAGCAGTACTTC.

The genes are TRBV7-8 and TRBJ1-5, with TRBD1 matching over 7 bases. With 5 bases clipped from V and 5 bases from J, the junction kept 12 bases outside the gene matches. Germline V gene lookup returns CDR1 SGHVS and CDR2 FQNEAQ. The CDR3 spans 16 residues. CDR3: CASSRTGRGTDQPQHF. In DNA form, the CDR3 reads TGTGCCAGCAGCAGAACAGGCAGGGGGACCGATCAGCCCCAGCATTTT. The full variable domain, rest sourced from reference TRBV7-8 and TRBJ1-5, is GAGVSQSPRYKVAKRGQDVALRCDPISGHVSLFWYQQALGQGPEFLTYFQNEAQLDKSGLPSDRFFAERPEGSVSTLKIQRTQQEDSAVYLCASSRTGRGTDQPQHFGDGTRLSIL.

The chain couples TRBV5-4 to TRBJ2-3; D possibly corresponds to TRBD1 (6 bases). This CDR3 has 12 residues. V was trimmed by 4 bases and J by 5 bases, leaving 8 bases between them. Germline-derived CDR1 and CDR2 are SGHNT and YYREEE (reference sequence). Here the CDR3 reads CASSMDRDTQYF. In DNA form, the CDR3 reads TGTGCCAGCAGCATGGACAGAGATACGCAGTATTTT.

A single count supports this clone. For the CDR3, the DNA is TGTGCCAGCAGCCCTGGGACAGGGGTTTTTTTTTCCTACGAGCAGTACTTC. Translating gives CASSPGTGVFFSYEQYF. The chain carries TRBV14 and TRBJ2-7, with 10 bases that match TRBD1. The CDR3 has 17 residues. J was trimmed by 1 base and V by 4 bases; bases with no gene match: 10. Germline CDR1 is SGHDN and CDR2 is FVKESK.

This clone was seen a few times. This chain links TRBV2 with TRBJ1-6; D not certain. V was trimmed by 5 bases and J by 5 bases, leaving 10 bases between them. This CDR3 has 14 residues. Germline loops: CDR1 SNHLY, CDR2 FYNNEI. This chain's CDR3 is CASSTTSDNSPLHF. The CDR3 nucleotides are TGTGCCAGCAGTACAACGTCCGATAATTCACCCCTCCACTTT.

This sequence joins TRBV4-3 and TRBJ1-2, with D unresolved. The ends were cut back, 0 bases at V and 2 bases at J, with 10 bases in the middle. The CDR3 has 15 amino acids. In germline, CDR1 is LGHNA, CDR2 YSLEER. The CDR3 DNA is TGCGCCAGCAGCCAAGATTTATACGGGAACTATGGCTACACCTTC. It translates to CASSQDLYGNYGYTF.

This clone was seen a few times. The gene calls are TRBV5-1 and TRBJ2-7, with 8 nucleotides matching TRBD1. The CDR3 sequence is 15 residues long. V was pared by 4 bases and J by 5 bases, with 11 bases of the junction left unmatched. Germline CDR1 reads SGHRS; CDR2 reads YFSETQ. The CDR3 here is CASSPSGQATHEQYF. The CDR3 region has the DNA TGCGCCAGCAGCCCGTCGGGACAGGCAACCCACGAGCAGTACTTC.

The chain carries TRBV5-5 and TRBJ1-1, with no clear D. V dropped 7 bases and J dropped 11 bases, with 21 bases sitting between them. CDR3 length: 13 amino acids. The germline V gene encodes CDR1 SGHKS and CDR2 YYEKEE (reference sequence). CDR3 protein: CASLRREASGAFF. In DNA form, the CDR3 reads TGTGCCAGCCTCCGCCGGGAGGCCAGCGGGGCTTTCTTT.

The rearrangement uses TRBV3-1 (or the pseudogene TRBV3-2) and TRBJ2-7; possible D gene TRBD1, 6 bases. V lost 1 base and J 0 bases, leaving 10 bases between the germline ends. CDR1 and CDR2 (germline): LGHDT, YNNKEL (reference sequence). The CDR3 extends over 15 amino acids. CDR3: CASSQGGGVSYEQYF. CDR3 coding DNA: TGTGCCAGCAGCCAAGGTGGGGGCGTCTCCTACGAGCAGTACTTC.

In this sample, this clone turned up once. The V and J genes are TRBV9 and TRBJ1-2; D perhaps matches TRBD1 (5 bases). In germline, CDR1 is SGDLS, CDR2 YYNGEE. CDR3 length equals 15 residues. Trimming stripped 3 bases from V and 4 bases from J, with 16 bases between. CDR3 coding DNA: TGTGCCAGCAGCGCCAGGGCAGGTTCGATCTATGGCTACACCTTC. Amino acids: CASSARAGSIYGYTF. The full variable domain, completed using reference TRBV9 and TRBJ1-2, is DSGVTQTPKHLITATGQRVTLRCSPRSGDLSVYWYQQSLDQGLQFLIQYYNGEERAKGNILERFSAQQFPDLHSELNLSSLELGDSALYFCASSARAGSIYGYTFGSGTRLTVV.

The V call is TRBV19, the J call TRBJ1-2; TRBD1 matches at 9 bases. V lost 4 bases and J lost 2; bases outside the gene matches: 2. CDR1 is LNHDA and CDR2 is SQIVND in the germline V gene (reference sequence). CDR3 length: 14 residues. CDR3 nucleotides: TGTGCCAGTAGTAGGACAGGGGCGAACTATGGCTACACCTTC. This sequence encodes CASSRTGANYGYTF.

This clone was found a few times. The chain uses TRBV7-9 and TRBJ1-1, with D uncertain. Between the trimmed V and J ends, which lost 2 bases and 8 bases, there was a span of 9 bases. This CDR3 is built from 12 residues. Looked up from germline, CDR1 is SEHNR and CDR2 is FQNEAQ (reference sequence). The CDR3 bases are TGTGCCAGCAGCTTACTCAGCGCGGAAGCTTTCTTT. Its protein product is CASSLLSAEAFF.

The chain carries TRBV7-2 and TRBJ2-7; D possibly corresponds to TRBD2 (6 bases). The germline V gene has CDR1 SGHTA and CDR2 FQGNSA. The V gene lost 1 base and the J gene lost 3 bases, with 10 bases spanning the gap. CDR3 length equals 14 residues. CDR3 in DNA: TGTGCCAGCAGCTTAGTAGCGGTCGGCTACGAGCAGTACTTC. It specifies CASSLVAVGYEQYF.

The chain uses TRBV6-5 and TRBJ1-2; D gene uncertain. Trimming shortened V by 0 bases and J by 0 bases, and 5 bases separated the two germline ends. CDR1 and CDR2 (germline): MNHEY, SVGAGI. The CDR3 extends over 14 amino acids. CDR3 residues: CASSYSGANYGYTF. In DNA form, the CDR3 reads TGTGCCAGCAGTTACTCGGGAGCTAACTATGGCTACACCTTC.

In its sample, this clone was seen once. The chain is built from TRBV6-5 and TRBJ1-2; possible D gene TRBD1, 6 bases. Trimming stripped 7 bases from V and 3 bases from J, with 12 bases between. The CDR3 is made up of 13 amino acids. CDR1 and CDR2 (germline): MNHEY, SVGAGI. The CDR3 loop is CASNQRGYYGYTF. The CDR3 DNA sequence: TGTGCCAGCAACCAAAGGGGGTACTATGGCTACACCTTC.